The sequence of this T cell receptor (beta chain) was determined in a study of T cell responses to AZD1222 COVID-19 vaccine. Comments on this clone: As yet, its antigen is unknown.

From germline, CDR1 is MNHEY and CDR2 SVGAGI. CDR3 length equals 14 residues. Trimming left V 5 bases short and J 7 bases short, with 18 bases between. Method: immunoSEQ multiplex PCR; TCRdb's copy keeps in-frame clones and lacks some. The sample contains a few hundred thousand clones, over 85% of which appear only once. Study-wide points: An increase in Spike-specific TCR breadth and depth was observed after two AZD1222 doses.

The origin of this receptor is an adult in good health. Sequenced material: peripheral blood, taken on day 0 of AZD1222 vaccination. The chain links TRBV6-5 to TRBJ2-7; no firm D call. CDR3 DNA sequence: TGTGCCAGCAGTAGGGTCGCAGGCCGTTTGGAGCAGTACTTC. Residues: CASSRVAGRLEQYF.